Listed here is a single TCR beta chain. Its target is unknown. This sample is part of a study of cytotoxic CD8 clonotypes in ibrutinib-treated CLL. Study details: Among responders, roughly 24 were partial and 2 complete; after median roughly 65 months, roughly 14 stayed remitted and some twelve progressed. Study observations and caveats: The clonality went up when patients responded to ibrutinib and dropped back toward baseline at progression. At the start, clonality exceeded age-matched healthy donors and followed circulating CD8+ T-cell counts. Public clonotypes occurred uncommonly; on treatment, they contracted or remained stable.

TCRdb keeps only in-frame clones here, not all; method: immunoSEQ multiplex PCR. The sample shows tens of thousands of clones, 57% of them seen only once. This CDR3 contains 15 residues. The V gene lost 6 bases and the J gene lost 4 bases, with 19 bases spanning the gap. Germline values: CDR1 MNHEY, CDR2 SVGAGI. The V gene is TRBV6-5, the J gene TRBJ2-7, with D possibly being TRBD1 (8 bases). Sample: PBMCs, taken after 12 months of ibrutinib treatment. The source of this sequence is a human donor with chronic lymphocytic leukemia. CDR3 coding DNA: TGTGCCAGCAGGCCACAGGGGGGGTCGCTTTACGAGCAGTACGTC. As protein: CASRPQGGSLYEQYV.